The text below deals with one T cell receptor (beta chain). Its target is unknown. At deep level, the assay was performed. Researchers divided each subset's genomic DNA evenly across several immunoSEQ plates. The table came from immunoSEQ multiplex PCR; TCRdb's copy has only in-frame clones and leaves some out. The repertoire holds 2 million to 2.5 million clones, just under 95% seen once, with 1% to 1.3% in the top ten. This record belongs to a study of shared clonotypes between healthy human individuals. General study points: With a handful of donors compared, about 5% of naive CD4 clonotypes were shared.

Terminally differentiated effector memory CD45RA+ cells were excluded by CCR7 positive selection of CD45RO-negative cells. Per germline, CDR1 SNHLY and CDR2 FYNNEI. The CDR3 has 14 amino acids. Trimming at V came to 6 bases and at J to 3 bases, leaving 4 bases not matched to a gene. Sequencing was carried out using naive CD8+ T cells sorted from blood. The chain combines TRBV2 with TRBJ2-5; 10 bases fit TRBD2. The sequence derives from a man in his late teens or twenties in good health. CDR3 in amino acids: CASRPSGGKETQYF. The CDR3 DNA sequence: TGTGCCAGCAGGCCTAGCGGGGGAAAAGAGACCCAGTACTTC.